Below are 10 T cell receptor beta chains sequenced from a single sample in a study of shared clonotypes between healthy human individuals. The data were produced by immunoSEQ multiplex PCR, yet TCRdb's version contains in-frame clones alone and is incomplete. The sample comprises approximately 530,000 clones, 90% to 96% of which are singletons, and 0.06% rests with the top ten. The sample taken for sequencing was naive CD4+ T cells sorted from blood. Indicated subset: CD45RA+ positively selected. The receptors here all came from a woman between 25 and 40 years old in good health.

The genes are TRBV18 and TRBJ2-2; D gene uncertain. V shed 2 bases and J shed 1 base, with 11 bases lying between them. CDR3 length: 16 residues. Germline assignment: CDR1 KGHSH and CDR2 LQKENI. CDR3 DNA: TGTGCCAGCTCACCAGTCTCCTCCCTGAACACCGGGGAGCTGTTTTTT. Protein sequence: CASSPVSSLNTGELFF.

The chain links TRBV5-4 to TRBJ1-1; TRBD1 aligns across 12 bases. Germline values: CDR1 SGHNT, CDR2 YYREEE (reference sequence). This CDR3 has 17 amino acids. V lost 6 bases and J lost 1; bases outside the gene matches: 10. CDR3 region: CASTRGQGAYQNTEAFF. The CDR3 DNA sequence: TGTGCCAGCACCCGGGGACAGGGGGCTTACCAGAACACTGAAGCTTTCTTT.

The chain carries TRBV25-1 and TRBJ2-7; a weak D match, TRBD2 (5 bases). Trimming left V 4 bases short and J 4 bases short, with 14 bases between. Germline CDR1 MGHDK, CDR2 SYGVNS. The CDR3 covers 14 residues. For the CDR3, the DNA is TGTGCCAGCAGTGGGTGGGAGCTTGGGTACGAGCAGTACTTC. Its translation: CASSGWELGYEQYF.

As for this clone: This CDR3 is also generated by other DNA sequences in the sample. V and J are TRBV7-2 and TRBJ2-3; D is uncertain. V gave up 5 bases and J gave up 1 base, with 4 bases separating them. The CDR3 is 12 amino acids. CDR1 is SGHTA, CDR2 FQGNSA, per germline. CDR3 amino acids: CASSPGTDTQYF. Here the CDR3 DNA reads TGTGCCAGCAGCCCGGGCACAGATACGCAGTATTTT.

In regard to this clone: Other DNA sequences within the sample encode an identical CDR3. The J gene is TRBJ1-5, the V gene TRBV27; D remains ambiguous. This CDR3 contains 14 residues. Germline V CDR1 and CDR2: MNHEY, SMNVEV (reference sequence). Trimming removed 6 bases at V and 0 bases at J, with 9 bases between. CDR3 amino acids: CASSRTDSNQPQHF. The CDR3 DNA follows: TGTGCCAGCAGCCGCACGGATAGCAATCAGCCCCAGCATTTT.

This chain links TRBV11-2 with TRBJ2-1; tentative D call: TRBD1 (6 bases). Germline V gene sequence: CDR1 SGHAT, CDR2 FQNNGV. The CDR3 extends over 15 amino acids. V was clipped by 2 bases and J by 2 bases, with 10 bases between them. The CDR3 reads CASSLIRGPYNEQFF. CDR3 sequence (DNA): TGTGCCAGCAGCTTAATCAGGGGACCCTACAATGAGCAGTTCTTC. The full variable domain, completed using reference TRBV11-2 and TRBJ2-1, is EAGVAQSPRYKIIEKRQSVAFWCNPISGHATLYWYQQILGQGPKLLIQFQNNGVVDDSQLPKDRFSAERLKGVDSTLKIQPAKLEDSAVYLCASSLIRGPYNEQFFGPGTRLTVL.

The V and J genes are TRBV5-1 and TRBJ2-3; 16 nucleotides agree with TRBD2. V shed 0 bases, J shed 4 bases, and the junction held 8 bases outside the gene matches. The CDR3 runs to 19 residues. The germline V gene has CDR1 SGHRS and CDR2 YFSETQ. CDR3 coding DNA: TGCGCCAGCAGCTTGGAGGGACTAGCGGGAGGGAGGTCAGCAGATACGCAGTATTTT. Translated, it gives CASSLEGLAGGRSADTQYF.

The chain carries TRBV11-2 and TRBJ1-4; D not certain. Germline V CDR1 and CDR2: SGHAT, FQNNGV. The CDR3 consists of 15 residues. Trimming took off 1 base at V and 3 bases at J, with 9 bases between the two ends. The CDR3 protein is CASSLVRGANEKLFF. DNA for the CDR3: TGTGCCAGCAGCTTAGTCCGGGGTGCTAATGAAAAACTGTTTTTT. Looking up the rest from reference TRBV11-2 and TRBJ1-4 gives the full variable domain: EAGVAQSPRYKIIEKRQSVAFWCNPISGHATLYWYQQILGQGPKLLIQFQNNGVVDDSQLPKDRFSAERLKGVDSTLKIQPAKLEDSAVYLCASSLVRGANEKLFFGSGTQLSVL.

V is TRBV11-3 and J is TRBJ1-5; no definite D call. With 3 bases removed from V and 5 bases from J, the gap between germline ends came to 14 bases. Germline-derived CDR1 and CDR2 are SGHNT and YENEEA. The CDR3 contains 15 residues. DNA of the CDR3: TGTGCCAGCAGCTTGTTTTATGGACCCCATCAGCCCCAGCATTTT. This codes for CASSLFYGPHQPQHF.

V and J are TRBV10-1 and TRBJ1-1, with 11 bases that match TRBD1. The CDR3 is 18 amino acids. V shed 5 bases and J 5 bases; nucleotides not matched to a gene: 16. Germline V gene lookup returns CDR1 WNHNN and CDR2 SYGVQD (reference sequence). CDR3 nucleotides: TGCGCCAGCAGTATGGACAGGGGGCGCGGAGGCTGGAGGACTGAAGCTTTCTTT. As protein: CASSMDRGRGGWRTEAFF.